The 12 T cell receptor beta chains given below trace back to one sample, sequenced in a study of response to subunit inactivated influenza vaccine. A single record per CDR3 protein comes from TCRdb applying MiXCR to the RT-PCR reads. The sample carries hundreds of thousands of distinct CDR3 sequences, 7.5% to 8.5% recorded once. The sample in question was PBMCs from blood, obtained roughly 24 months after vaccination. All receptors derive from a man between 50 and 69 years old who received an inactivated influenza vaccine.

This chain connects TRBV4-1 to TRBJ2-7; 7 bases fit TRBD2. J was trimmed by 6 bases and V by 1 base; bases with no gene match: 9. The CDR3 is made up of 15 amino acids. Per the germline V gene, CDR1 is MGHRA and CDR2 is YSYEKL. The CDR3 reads CASSQVGSGVSEQYF. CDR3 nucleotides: TGCGCCAGCAGCCAAGTCGGGAGCGGGGTGAGCGAGCAGTACTTC.

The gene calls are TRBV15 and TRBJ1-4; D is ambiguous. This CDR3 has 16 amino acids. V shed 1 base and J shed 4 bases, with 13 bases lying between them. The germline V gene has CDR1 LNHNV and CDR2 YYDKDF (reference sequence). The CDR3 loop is CATSRGERGYNEKLFF. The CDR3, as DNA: TGTGCCACCAGCAGAGGCGAACGAGGATATAATGAAAAACTGTTTTTT. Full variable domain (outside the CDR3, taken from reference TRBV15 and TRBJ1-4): DAMVIQNPRYQVTQFGKPVTLSCSQTLNHNVMYWYQQKSSQAPKLLFHYYDKDFNNEADTPDNFQSRRPNTSFCFLDIRSPGLGDTAMYLCATSRGERGYNEKLFFGSGTQLSVL.

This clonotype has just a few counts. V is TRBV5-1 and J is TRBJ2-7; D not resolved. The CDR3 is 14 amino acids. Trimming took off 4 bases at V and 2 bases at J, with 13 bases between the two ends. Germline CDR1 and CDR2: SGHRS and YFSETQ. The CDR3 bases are TGCGCCAGCAGCAGTCGAGGACGGCCCTACGAGCAGTACTTC. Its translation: CASSSRGRPYEQYF.

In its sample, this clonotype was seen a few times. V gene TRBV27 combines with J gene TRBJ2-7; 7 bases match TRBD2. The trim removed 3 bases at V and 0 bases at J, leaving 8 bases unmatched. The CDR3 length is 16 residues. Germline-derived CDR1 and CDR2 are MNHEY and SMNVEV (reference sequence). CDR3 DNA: TGTGCCAGCAGTTTCTTAGCGGGCGCGAGCTCCTACGAGCAGTACTTC. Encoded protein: CASSFLAGASSYEQYF.

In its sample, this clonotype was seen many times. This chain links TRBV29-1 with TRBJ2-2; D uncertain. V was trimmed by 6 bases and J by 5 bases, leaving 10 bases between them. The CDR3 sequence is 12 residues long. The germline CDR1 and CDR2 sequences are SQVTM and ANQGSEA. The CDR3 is CSVGDVTGELFF. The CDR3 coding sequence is TGCAGCGTCGGAGACGTAACCGGGGAGCTGTTTTTT.

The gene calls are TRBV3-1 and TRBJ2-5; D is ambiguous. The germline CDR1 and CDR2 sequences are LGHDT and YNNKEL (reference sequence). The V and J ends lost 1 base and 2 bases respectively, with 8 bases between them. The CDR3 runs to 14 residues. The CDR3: CASSQARRQETQYF. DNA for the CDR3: TGTGCCAGCAGCCAAGCTAGGAGACAAGAGACCCAGTACTTC.

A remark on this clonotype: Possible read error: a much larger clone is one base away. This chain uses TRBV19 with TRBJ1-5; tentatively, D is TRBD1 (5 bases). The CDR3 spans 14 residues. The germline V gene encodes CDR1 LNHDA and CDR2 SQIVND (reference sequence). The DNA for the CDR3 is TGTGCCCGTAGTATTGGGGGGTTGAGTCAGCCCCAGCATTTT. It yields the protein CARSIGGLSQPQHF.

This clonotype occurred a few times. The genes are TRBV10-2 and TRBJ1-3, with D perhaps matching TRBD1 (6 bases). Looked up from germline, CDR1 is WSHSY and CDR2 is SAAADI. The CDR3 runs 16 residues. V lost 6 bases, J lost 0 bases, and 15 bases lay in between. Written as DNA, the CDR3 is TGCGCCAGCAGATCCGGGACAACCGTCTCTGGAAACACCATATATTTT. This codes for CASRSGTTVSGNTIYF.

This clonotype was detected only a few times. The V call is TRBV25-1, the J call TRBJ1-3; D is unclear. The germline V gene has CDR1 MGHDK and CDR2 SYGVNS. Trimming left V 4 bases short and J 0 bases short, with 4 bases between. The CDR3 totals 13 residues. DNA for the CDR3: TGTGCCAGCAGTGCGTCCTCTGGAAACACCATATATTTT. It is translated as CASSASSGNTIYF.

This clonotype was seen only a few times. CDR3 bases: TGTGCCAGCAGGCAACAGGGGGCTTCCTACAATGAGCAGTTCTTC. It specifies CASRQQGASYNEQFF. V gene TRBV27 combines with J gene TRBJ2-1; 9 bases agree with TRBD1. The ends lost 6 bases at V and 1 base at J; junction bases unmatched: 4. Germline assignment: CDR1 MNHEY and CDR2 SMNVEV (reference sequence). This CDR3 contains 15 residues.

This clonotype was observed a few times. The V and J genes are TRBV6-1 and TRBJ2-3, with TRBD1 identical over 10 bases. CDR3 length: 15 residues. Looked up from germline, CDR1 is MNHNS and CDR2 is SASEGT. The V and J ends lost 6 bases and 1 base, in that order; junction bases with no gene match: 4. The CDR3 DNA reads TGTGCCAGCAGGGACAGGGGGGCGCGCACAGATACGCAGTATTTT. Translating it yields CASRDRGARTDTQYF.

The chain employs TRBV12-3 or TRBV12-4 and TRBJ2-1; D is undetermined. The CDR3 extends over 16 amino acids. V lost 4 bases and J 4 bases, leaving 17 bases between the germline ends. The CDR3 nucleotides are TGTGCCAGCAGTTACCGAAAGGCCTTCCGGTACAATGAGCAGTTCTTC. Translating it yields CASSYRKAFRYNEQFF.